These 20 T cell receptor beta chains share one sample of origin, sequenced in a study of patients and donors after allogeneic stem cell transplantation. TCRdb re-derived calls from the RT-PCR reads in MiXCR, one entry per CDR3 protein. The table lists 920,000 or so distinct CDR3 sequences, approximately 18% of them singletons, with approximately 5.9% in the top ten. The sequenced material came from blood, either unsorted or a sorted T cell fraction (not recorded which). The receptors shown here come from a human donor who was either an allogeneic HSCT recipient or a stem cell or donor lymphocyte infusion donor (not recorded which). It is not recorded whose cells these are; they may come from a transplant donor.

This clonotype appeared a few times. The J gene is TRBJ2-3, the V gene TRBV5-8, with D possibly being TRBD2 (7 bases). The germline V gene encodes CDR1 SGHTS and CDR2 YDEGEE. Trimming cost V 0 bases and J 4 bases, with 15 bases left between them. The length of the CDR3 is 16 residues. The CDR3 here is CASSLAEGGHADTQYF. For the CDR3, the DNA is TGTGCCAGCAGCTTGGCCGAGGGGGGGCACGCAGATACGCAGTATTTT. The whole variable domain, remainder taken from reference TRBV5-8 and TRBJ2-3, is EAGVTQSPTHLIKTRGQQATLRCSPISGHTSVYWYQQALGLGLQFLLWYDEGEERNRGNFPPRFSGRQFPNYSSELNVNALELEDSALYLCASSLAEGGHADTQYFGPGTRLTVL.

In its sample, this clonotype was seen a few times. V and J are TRBV21-1 and TRBJ2-2; TRBD1 was called by the table and not checked on the DNA. TRBV21-1 is assigned pseudogene status. The CDR3 is 17 amino acids. CDR3 in amino acids: CASSKRARQGRAGELFF. The CDR3 bases are TGTGCCAGCAGCAAAAGGGCAAGACAGGGAAGGGCCGGGGAGCTGTTTTTT.

This clonotype was counted a few times. The chain couples TRBV12-3 or TRBV12-4 to TRBJ1-1; D may be TRBD1 (6 bases). V lost 6 bases, J lost 7 bases, and 12 bases lay in between. There are 12 residues in the CDR3. As DNA, the CDR3 is TGTGCCAGCAGCACAGGGAGGGTTGAAGCTTTCTTT. It codes for CASSTGRVEAFF.

This clonotype was observed a handful of times. The chain is built from TRBV4-1 and TRBJ2-7, with 8 bases aligning to TRBD2. Germline V gene sequence: CDR1 MGHRA, CDR2 YSYEKL. Germline trimming cut 0 bases from V and 2 bases from J; bases unmatched to any gene: 3. The CDR3 has 15 amino acids. The CDR3 region is CASSQDPGLAYEQYF. As DNA, the CDR3 is TGCGCCAGCAGCCAAGATCCGGGACTAGCCTACGAGCAGTACTTC.

This rearrangement joins TRBV7-9 to TRBJ1-6, with a possible D match to TRBD1 (6 bases). In germline, CDR1 is SEHNR, CDR2 FQNEAQ (reference sequence). Trimming took 6 bases from V and 7 from J, leaving 22 bases between them. The CDR3 length is 17 residues. In DNA, the CDR3 is TGTGCCAGCAGTCCTAGTGGAACCGGGACATCGAATTCACCCCTCCACTTT. This gives the protein CASSPSGTGTSNSPLHF.

Only a few counts were recorded for this clonotype. The chain couples TRBV12-3 or TRBV12-4 to TRBJ1-6; a weak D match, TRBD1 (5 bases). This CDR3 spans 14 amino acids. Trimming shortened V by 6 bases and J by 4 bases, and 10 bases separated the two germline ends. The CDR3 DNA reads as TGTGCCAGCAGACAGAGACAGTATAATTCACCCCTCCACTTT. Its translation is CASRQRQYNSPLHF.

The chain combines TRBV14 with TRBJ1-1; D is perhaps TRBD1 (6 bases). Trimming cost V 4 bases and J 2 bases, with 14 bases left between them. The V gene's germline CDR1 is SGHDN and CDR2 FVKESK. There are 15 residues in the CDR3. CDR3 protein: CASSRAWGGNTEAFF. CDR3 DNA sequence: TGTGCCAGCAGCCGCGCGTGGGGGGGCAACACTGAAGCTTTCTTT. Full variable domain (rest looked up from reference TRBV14 and TRBJ1-1): EAGVTQFPSHSVIEKGQTVTLRCDPISGHDNLYWYRRVMGKEIKFLLHFVKESKQDESGMPNNRFLAERTGGTYSTLKVQPAELEDSGVYFCASSRAWGGNTEAFFGQGTRLTVV.

This clonotype was counted only a few times. The gene calls are TRBV20-1 and TRBJ2-1, with a tentative D call TRBD2 (5 bases). Germline V gene data show CDR1 as DFQATT and CDR2 as SNEGSKA (reference sequence). V lost 1 base, J lost 1 base, and 11 bases lay in between. This CDR3 spans 15 amino acids. CDR3 DNA: TGCAGTGCTAGAGTACGGGGTCGATCCTACAATGAGCAGTTCTTC. Its protein is CSARVRGRSYNEQFF.

J is TRBJ2-7 and V is TRBV6-1, with D perhaps given as TRBD1 or TRBD2 (5 bases each). Per the germline V gene, CDR1 is MNHNS and CDR2 is SASEGT. V dropped 7 bases and J dropped 2 bases, with 18 bases sitting between them. This CDR3 comprises 15 residues. The DNA for the CDR3 is TGTGCCAGCAAGCCAGCGGACAAATATACCTACGAGCAGTACTTC. This translates into CASKPADKYTYEQYF.

This chain joins TRBV6-2 or TRBV6-3 and TRBJ2-2; the match to TRBD2 covers 11 bases. CDR1 and CDR2 from the germline V gene are MNHEY and SVGEGT. V trimming: 2 bases; J trimming: 5 bases; junction bases outside the gene matches: 4. This CDR3 spans 16 amino acids. In DNA, the CDR3 is TGTGCCAGCAGTTACGCCACTAGCGGGAGAACCGGGGAGCTGTTTTTT. This codes for CASSYATSGRTGELFF.

The chain combines TRBV5-1 with TRBJ2-1; 8 nucleotides match TRBD1. The junction had 3 bases not matched to a gene; V was cut back by 2 bases and J by 5 bases. The germline V gene has CDR1 SGHRS and CDR2 YFSETQ. The CDR3 has 14 amino acids. This chain's CDR3 is CASSFRTGNNEQFF. The CDR3 DNA sequence: TGCGCCAGCAGCTTTAGGACAGGGAACAATGAGCAGTTCTTC.

Details on this clonotype: The junction departs from the called germline gene at one end, perhaps through a read error. The chain employs TRBV20-1 and TRBJ2-7, with 7 bases lining up with TRBD1. This CDR3 is 12 amino acids long. CDR1 and CDR2 (germline): DFQATT, SNEGSKA (reference sequence). CDR3 nucleotide sequence: TGCAGTGCTAGTGCCTCCTGGGACAGATCCTTCTTC. Its protein is CSASASWDRSFF.

The sample holds a few counts of this clonotype. The chain couples TRBV9 to TRBJ2-7, with D hard to call. Trimming took off 0 bases at V and 6 bases at J, with 10 bases between the two ends. In germline, CDR1 is SGDLS, CDR2 YYNGEE. This CDR3 spans 13 amino acids. The CDR3 sequence: CASSVELITEQYF. The CDR3 bases are TGTGCCAGCAGCGTAGAGTTAATAACCGAGCAGTACTTC.

This clonotype appeared a few times. V and J are TRBV2 and TRBJ2-3; 10 bases fit TRBD2. Trimming at V came to 2 bases and at J to 2 bases, leaving 4 bases not matched to a gene. This CDR3 spans 16 amino acids. Germline V CDR1 and CDR2: SNHLY, FYNNEI. The CDR3 DNA is TGTGCCAGCAGTGAAAGTAGCGGGGGGCTCACAGATACGCAGTATTTT. Its translation: CASSESSGGLTDTQYF.

J is TRBJ1-4 and V is TRBV6-2 or TRBV6-3; D gene uncertain. Germline CDR1 MNHEY, CDR2 SVGEGT. Trimming cost V 4 bases and J 3 bases, with 9 bases left between them. CDR3 length equals 14 residues. DNA for the CDR3: TGTGCCAGCAGTTCCAACGTGTCTAATGAAAAACTGTTTTTT. Translating it yields CASSSNVSNEKLFF.

This clonotype came up a few times. V and J are TRBV12-3 or TRBV12-4 and TRBJ2-7, with D possibly matching TRBD1 (6 bases). The CDR3 has 12 residues. V was trimmed by 5 bases and J by 5 bases, leaving 10 bases between them. The CDR3 region is CASSTEGDEQYF. Here the CDR3 DNA reads TGTGCCAGCAGTACCGAGGGGGACGAGCAGTACTTC.

This clonotype occurred a few times. The genes are TRBV7-9 and TRBJ1-2, with 7 bases that match TRBD1. Looked up from germline, CDR1 is SEHNR and CDR2 is FQNEAQ (reference sequence). V lost 0 bases to trimming and J lost 2 bases; unmatched junction nucleotides: 6. This CDR3 has 16 amino acids. The CDR3 reads CASSLATGFKNYGYTF. The CDR3 nucleotides read TGTGCCAGCAGCTTAGCGACAGGGTTCAAGAACTATGGCTACACCTTC.

A few counts support this clonotype. The CDR3: CSASEGGANVLTF. As DNA, the CDR3 is TGCAGTGCTTCAGAGGGTGGGGCCAACGTCCTGACTTTC. V is TRBV20-1 and J is TRBJ2-6; tentative D call: TRBD2 (5 bases). V was clipped by 5 bases and J by 3 bases, with 8 bases between them. The CDR3 extends over 13 amino acids. Looked up from germline, CDR1 is DFQATT and CDR2 is SNEGSKA (reference sequence).

This clonotype occurred a few times. The chain recombines TRBV12-3 or TRBV12-4 with TRBJ1-2; 9 bases match TRBD1. After removal of 5 bases from V and 2 bases from J, the junction contained 6 bases not matched to a gene. CDR3 size: 15 residues. DNA of the CDR3: TGTGCCAGCAGTGGAACCGGGACAGGGAACTATGGCTACACCTTC. Translating gives CASSGTGTGNYGYTF.

V and J are TRBV20-1 and TRBJ1-1; no firm D call. Deletions cut 3 bases from V and 1 base from J, with 15 bases between. Looked up from germline, CDR1 is DFQATT and CDR2 is SNEGSKA (reference sequence). This CDR3 is built from 15 residues. CDR3 coding DNA: TGCAGTGCTAGCTTTTATCAGTTTCCGAACACTGAAGCTTTCTTT. Protein: CSASFYQFPNTEAFF.